The T cell receptor beta chain described here comes from a study of CD8+ T cells in alopecia areata (dated by TCRdb to the late 2010s). In the study overall: Skin from C3H/HeJ donors with spontaneous alopecia (about 6-13 months old) was grafted onto female C3H/HeJ recipients aged roughly 6-11 weeks. In both human patients and the C3H/HeJ mouse model, the study applied high-throughput TCRbeta sequencing to look at T cell clonal expansion in alopecia areata. Human TCRbeta sequencing covered scalp tissue and sorted CD4+ and CD8+ peripheral blood T cells from patchy and totalis/universalis alopecia areata patients and healthy controls. Scalp clonality was compared across normal scalp (n=4), patchy alopecia areata scalp (n=8), and alopecia totalis/universalis scalp (n=8). RNA was extracted with the PAXgene miRNA kit for fixed scalp, the miRNeasy kit for PBMCs, and the RNeasy kit for mouse skin. Amplification of TCRbeta CDR3 regions was done by immunoSEQ multiplex PCR using 35 Vbeta forward primers and 13 Jbeta reverse primers. Summary of the overall study and its limitations: Compared with normal scalp, lesional scalp, particularly in alopecia totalis/universalis, had higher clonality and more expanded CD8+ clones, which suggests antigenic drive. Scalp TCR repertoire analysis is complicated because resident alphabeta T cells in normal human skin are also sequenced, whereas mouse skin is dominated by gammadelta T cells. Compared with mice, TCR sequences shared between patients were less clear, possibly partly because of HLA diversity across the patient population.

Receptor libraries were prepared by the immunoSEQ multiplex PCR assay. For TCR sequencing, RNA was extracted from every sample and reverse transcribed into cDNA to serve as template. SuperScript III was used for first-strand cDNA synthesis, primed with a 2:1 mix of oligo-dT and random hexamers. A synthetic immune receptor repertoire was used to measure amplification bias, and any remaining bias was corrected computationally. Sequencing of the libraries was done on Illumina HiSeq with 60 bp reads that cover the CDR3, reading from J toward V. In the paper's pipeline: Raw reads were preprocessed to remove errors, and CDR3 was defined according to IMGT conventions as the region from the conserved cysteine to phenylalanine. Clonality was computed by normalizing Shannon entropy by log2 of the number of productive unique TCRs and subtracting the result from 1. Whether each scalp clone was CD4 or CD8 was inferred by checking scalp TCRbeta sequences against the CD4 and CD8 repertoires from sorted blood. TCRdb provides this immuneACCESS table in a form limited to in-frame rearrangements. Some clones are lacking; in checked studies, under half of them reflect an unresolved V gene, and why the rest are absent is not known. The DNA was the basis for D and trimming; V, J and clone size are from that table. This sample is represented by 200,000 to 300,000 clones, with no singletons among them. Of the sample, roughly 1.2% falls within the top ten clones.

There are a few counts of this clone. Its antigen remains undetermined. Gene labels and germline sequences for this entry follow the mouse. The read gets to within 4 residues of the CDR3 end, and the germline J gene fills in the rest. Cells from mouse cutaneous lymph nodes were pooled, stained for CD4, CD8alpha, NKG2D, NKG2ACE and other markers, and then sorted on a BD Influx. CDR1 MNHDT and CDR2 YYDKIL were looked up in the germline V gene. V is trimmed back by 3 bases and J by 1 base, and the junction contains 2 bases that no gene match accounts for. The CDR3 has 15 amino acids, counting the end cysteine and phenylalanine. Shown are 33 bases from within the CDR3, in frame from base 1.

The source is a C3H/HeJ mouse with alopecia areata. The strain's MHC haplotype is H2-k. This chain is built from TRBV17 and TRBJ1-1, with TRBD1 matching 10 junction bases. The sequenced sample was CD4+ T cells sorted from a lymph node. The DNA read from the CDR3 is TGTGCTAGCAGTAGCGACAGGGGGCTAAACACA. It codes for CASSSDRGLNT. The whole CDR3 protein reads CASSSDRGLNTEVFF.